This T cell receptor beta chain was documented in a study of cytomegalovirus exposure and HLA in healthy donors. As concerns this clone: Its antigen remains unknown.

PCR involved 60 Vbeta and 13 Jbeta primers. Method: immunoSEQ multiplex PCR; TCRdb's copy keeps in-frame clones and lacks some. The sample has approximately 100,000 clones; around 80% are singletons. General study results and limits: Reports credit the classifier with highly specific, highly sensitive diagnosis of cytomegalovirus status.

This TCR was sampled from a woman aged 40 to 50 in good health and CMV-seronegative. Material: PBMCs.

The CDR3 spells CASSFRTGVAYGYTF. The CDR3 DNA reads as TGTGCCAGCAGCTTTCGGACAGGGGTGGCCTATGGCTACACCTTC. The V call is TRBV7-2, the J call TRBJ1-2, with TRBD1 matching over 9 bases. V lost 3 bases to trimming and J lost 4 bases; unmatched junction nucleotides: 6. Per germline, CDR1 SGHTA and CDR2 FQGNSA. This CDR3 contains 15 residues.